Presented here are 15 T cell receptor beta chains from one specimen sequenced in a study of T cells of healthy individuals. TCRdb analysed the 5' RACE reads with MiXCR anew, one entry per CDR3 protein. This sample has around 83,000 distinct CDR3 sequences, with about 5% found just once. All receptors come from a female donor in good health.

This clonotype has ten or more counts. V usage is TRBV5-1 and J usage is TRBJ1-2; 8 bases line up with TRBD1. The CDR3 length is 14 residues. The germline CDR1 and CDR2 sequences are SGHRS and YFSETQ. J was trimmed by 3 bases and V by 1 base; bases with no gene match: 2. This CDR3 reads CASSLSGGDYGYTF. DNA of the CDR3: TGCGCCAGCAGCTTGTCAGGGGGCGACTATGGCTACACCTTC.

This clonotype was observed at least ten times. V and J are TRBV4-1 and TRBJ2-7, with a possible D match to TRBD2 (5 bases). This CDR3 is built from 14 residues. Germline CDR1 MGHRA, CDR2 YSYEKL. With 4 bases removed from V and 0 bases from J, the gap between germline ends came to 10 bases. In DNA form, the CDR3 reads TGCGCCAGCAGCCCCGAGGGCCTCTCCTACGAGCAGTACTTC. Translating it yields CASSPEGLSYEQYF.

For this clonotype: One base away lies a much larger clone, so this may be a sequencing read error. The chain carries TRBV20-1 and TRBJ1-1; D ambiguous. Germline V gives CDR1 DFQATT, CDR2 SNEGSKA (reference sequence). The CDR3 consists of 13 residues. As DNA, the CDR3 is TGCGGTGCCATGCGGAGCATGAACACTGAAGCTTTCTTT. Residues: CGAMRSMNTEAFF.

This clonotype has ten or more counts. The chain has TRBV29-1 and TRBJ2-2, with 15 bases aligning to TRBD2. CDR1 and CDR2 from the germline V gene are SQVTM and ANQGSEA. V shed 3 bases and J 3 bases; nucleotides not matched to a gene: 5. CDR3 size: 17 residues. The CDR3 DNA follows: TGCAGCGTTGACCCAGGACTAGCGGGAGGGGACACCGGGGAGCTGTTTTTT. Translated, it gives CSVDPGLAGGDTGELFF.

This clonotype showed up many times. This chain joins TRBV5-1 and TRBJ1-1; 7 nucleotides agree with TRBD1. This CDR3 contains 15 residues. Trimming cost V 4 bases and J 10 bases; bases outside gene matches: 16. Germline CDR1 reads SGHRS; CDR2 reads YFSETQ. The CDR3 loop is CASSPNAGQAWRAFF. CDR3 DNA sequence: TGCGCCAGCAGCCCAAATGCAGGACAGGCCTGGAGAGCTTTCTTT.

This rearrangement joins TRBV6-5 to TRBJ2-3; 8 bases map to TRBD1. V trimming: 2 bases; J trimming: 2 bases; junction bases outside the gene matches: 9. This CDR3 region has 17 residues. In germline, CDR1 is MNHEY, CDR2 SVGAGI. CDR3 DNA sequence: TGTGCCAGCAGTTACGGGGCAAGGACAGGGTTCACAGATACGCAGTATTTT. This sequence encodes CASSYGARTGFTDTQYF.

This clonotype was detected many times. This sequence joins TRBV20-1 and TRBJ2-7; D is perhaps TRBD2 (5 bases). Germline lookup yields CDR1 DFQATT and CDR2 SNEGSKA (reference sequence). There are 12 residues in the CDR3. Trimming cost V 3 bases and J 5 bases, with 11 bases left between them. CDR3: CSASGDGDEQYF. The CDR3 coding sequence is TGCAGTGCTAGCGGGGATGGGGACGAGCAGTACTTC.

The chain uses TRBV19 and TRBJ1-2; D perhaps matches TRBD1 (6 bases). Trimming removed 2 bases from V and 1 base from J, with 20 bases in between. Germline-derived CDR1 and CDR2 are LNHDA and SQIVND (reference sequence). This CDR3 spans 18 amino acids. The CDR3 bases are TGTGCCAGTAGTATATGGGGGCCCGGCGGGAAGCTTAACTATGGCTACACCTTC. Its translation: CASSIWGPGGKLNYGYTF.

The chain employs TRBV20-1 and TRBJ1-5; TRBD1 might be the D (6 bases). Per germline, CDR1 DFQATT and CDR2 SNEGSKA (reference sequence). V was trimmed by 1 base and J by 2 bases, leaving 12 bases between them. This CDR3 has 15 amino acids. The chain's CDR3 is CSARGTEKRNQPQHF. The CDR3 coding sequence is TGCAGTGCTAGAGGGACAGAAAAACGCAATCAGCCCCAGCATTTT.

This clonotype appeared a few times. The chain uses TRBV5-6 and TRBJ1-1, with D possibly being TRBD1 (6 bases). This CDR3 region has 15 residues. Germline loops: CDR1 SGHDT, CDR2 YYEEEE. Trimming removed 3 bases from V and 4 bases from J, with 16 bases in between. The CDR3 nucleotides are TGTGCCAGCAGCTACGGACAGTTTGGCGGCACTGAAGCTTTCTTT. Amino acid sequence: CASSYGQFGGTEAFF.

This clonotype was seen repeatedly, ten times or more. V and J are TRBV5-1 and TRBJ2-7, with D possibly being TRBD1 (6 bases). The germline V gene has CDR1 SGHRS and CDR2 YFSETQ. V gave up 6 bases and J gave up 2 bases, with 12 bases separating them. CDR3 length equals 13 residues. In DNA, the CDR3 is TGCGCCAGCACCCGACAGGCGCCCTACGAGCAGTACTTC. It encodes CASTRQAPYEQYF.

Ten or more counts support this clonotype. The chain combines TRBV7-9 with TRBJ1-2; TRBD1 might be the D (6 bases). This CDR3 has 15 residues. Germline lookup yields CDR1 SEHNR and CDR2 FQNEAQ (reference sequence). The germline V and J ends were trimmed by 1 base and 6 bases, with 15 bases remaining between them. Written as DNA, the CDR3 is TGTGCCAGCAGCTTAGATGGGGTCGCAGGGGATGGCTACACCTTC. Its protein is CASSLDGVAGDGYTF. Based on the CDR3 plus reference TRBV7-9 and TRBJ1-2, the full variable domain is DTGVSQNPRHKITKRGQNVTFRCDPISEHNRLYWYRQTLGQGPEFLTYFQNEAQLEKSRLLSDRFSAERPKGSFSTLEIQRTEQGDSAMYLCASSLDGVAGDGYTFGSGTRLTVV.

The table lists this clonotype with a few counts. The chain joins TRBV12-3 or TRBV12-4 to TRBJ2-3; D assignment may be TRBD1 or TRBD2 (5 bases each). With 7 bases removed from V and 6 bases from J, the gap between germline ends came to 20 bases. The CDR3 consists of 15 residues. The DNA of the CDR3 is TGTGCCAGCACGAGGCGGGCCTCCCCAGGGGATACGCAGTATTTT. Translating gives CASTRRASPGDTQYF.

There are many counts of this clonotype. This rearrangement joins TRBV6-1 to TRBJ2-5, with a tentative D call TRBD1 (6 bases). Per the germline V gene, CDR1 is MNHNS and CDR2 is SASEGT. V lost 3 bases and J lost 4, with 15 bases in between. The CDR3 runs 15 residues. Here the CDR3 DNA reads TGTGCCAGCAGTGACGGAAGCCAGGGGAGAGAGACCCAGTACTTC. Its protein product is CASSDGSQGRETQYF.

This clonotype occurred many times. The CDR3, as DNA: TGTGCCAGCAGCGTAGCCGGGAGGAGCTCCTACAATGAGCAGTTCTTC. Amino acids: CASSVAGRSSYNEQFF. The chain links TRBV9 to TRBJ2-1, with TRBD2 identical over 7 bases. Germline values: CDR1 SGDLS, CDR2 YYNGEE. The CDR3 runs to 16 residues. Trimming at V came to 0 bases and at J to 0 bases, leaving 3 bases not matched to a gene. Using reference TRBV9 and TRBJ2-1 for the parts outside the CDR3, the full variable domain is DSGVTQTPKHLITATGQRVTLRCSPRSGDLSVYWYQQSLDQGLQFLIQYYNGEERAKGNILERFSAQQFPDLHSELNLSSLELGDSALYFCASSVAGRSSYNEQFFGPGTRLTVL.